Listed here are 3 T cell receptor beta chains from one sample, sequenced in a study of blood T cell repertoires in COVID-19. Sequencing was performed with immunoSEQ multiplex PCR; in TCRdb, only in-frame clones are kept and a portion is missing. The sample holds 500,000 to 600,000 clones, roughly 91% seen once. The sequenced sample consisted of peripheral blood. The receptors come from a woman aged 45-65 years with COVID-19, enrolled during active disease.

The rearrangement links TRBV2 to TRBJ1-1; no definite D call. The germline V gene has CDR1 SNHLY and CDR2 FYNNEI. CDR3 length: 11 amino acids. V lost 10 bases and J lost 0, with 6 bases in between. CDR3 coding DNA: TGTGCCACAGAATTGAACACTGAAGCTTTCTTT. This gives the protein CATELNTEAFF.

V is TRBV27 and J is TRBJ1-2, with TRBD1 identical over 8 bases. Germline lookup yields CDR1 MNHEY and CDR2 SMNVEV (reference sequence). The CDR3 loop spans 17 amino acids. V shed 5 bases and J 1 base; nucleotides not matched to a gene: 12. Here the CDR3 DNA reads TGTGCCAGCAGTCCGCGTGACAGGGGTTCCCTTAACTATGGCTACACCTTC. Residues: CASSPRDRGSLNYGYTF.

The chain combines TRBV6-5 with TRBJ1-1, with D possibly being TRBD1 (5 bases). Germline V gene sequence: CDR1 MNHEY, CDR2 SVGAGI. The length of the CDR3 is 14 residues. V was clipped by 5 bases and J by 0 bases, with 10 bases between them. The CDR3 here is CASSPKTVNTEAFF. The CDR3 nucleotides are TGTGCCAGCAGTCCTAAGACAGTGAACACTGAAGCTTTCTTT.